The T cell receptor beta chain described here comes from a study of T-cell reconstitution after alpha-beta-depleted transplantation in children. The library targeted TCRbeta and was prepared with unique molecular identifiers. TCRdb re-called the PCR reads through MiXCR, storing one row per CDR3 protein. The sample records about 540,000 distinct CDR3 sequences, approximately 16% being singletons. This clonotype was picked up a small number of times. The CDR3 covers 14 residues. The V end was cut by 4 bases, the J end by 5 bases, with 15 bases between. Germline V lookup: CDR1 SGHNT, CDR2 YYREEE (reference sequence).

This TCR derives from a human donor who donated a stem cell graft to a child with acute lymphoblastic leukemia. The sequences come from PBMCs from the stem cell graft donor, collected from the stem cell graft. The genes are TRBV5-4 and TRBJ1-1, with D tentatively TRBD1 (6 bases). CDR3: CASSAPDRSTEAFF. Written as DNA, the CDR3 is TGTGCCAGCAGCGCACCCGACAGGTCTACTGAAGCTTTCTTT. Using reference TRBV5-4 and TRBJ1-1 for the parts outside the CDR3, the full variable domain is ETGVTQSPTHLIKTRGQQVTLRCSSQSGHNTVSWYQQALGQGPQFIFQYYREEENGRGNFPPRFSGLQFPNYSSELNVNALELDDSALYLCASSAPDRSTEAFFGQGTRLTVV.